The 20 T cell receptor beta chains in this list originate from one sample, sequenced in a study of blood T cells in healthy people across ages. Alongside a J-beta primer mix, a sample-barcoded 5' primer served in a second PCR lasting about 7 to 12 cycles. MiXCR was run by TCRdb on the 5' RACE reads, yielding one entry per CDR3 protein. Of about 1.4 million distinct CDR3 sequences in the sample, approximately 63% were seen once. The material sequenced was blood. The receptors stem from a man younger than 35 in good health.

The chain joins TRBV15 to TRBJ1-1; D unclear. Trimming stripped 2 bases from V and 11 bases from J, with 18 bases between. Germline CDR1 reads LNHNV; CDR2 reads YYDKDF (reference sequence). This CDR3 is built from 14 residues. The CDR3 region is CATSRSAGPKLAFF. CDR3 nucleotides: TGTGCCACCAGCAGATCCGCCGGGCCCAAACTCGCTTTCTTT. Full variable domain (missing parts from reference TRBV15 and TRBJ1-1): DAMVIQNPRYQVTQFGKPVTLSCSQTLNHNVMYWYQQKSSQAPKLLFHYYDKDFNNEADTPDNFQSRRPNTSFCFLDIRSPGLGDTAMYLCATSRSAGPKLAFFGQGTRLTVV.

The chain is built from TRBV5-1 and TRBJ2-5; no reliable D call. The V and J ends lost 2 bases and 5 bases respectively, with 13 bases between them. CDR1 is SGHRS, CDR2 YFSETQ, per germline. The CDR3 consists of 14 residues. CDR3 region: CASSFPTPRETQYF. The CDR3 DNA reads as TGCGCCAGCAGCTTTCCGACTCCGCGGGAGACCCAGTACTTC.

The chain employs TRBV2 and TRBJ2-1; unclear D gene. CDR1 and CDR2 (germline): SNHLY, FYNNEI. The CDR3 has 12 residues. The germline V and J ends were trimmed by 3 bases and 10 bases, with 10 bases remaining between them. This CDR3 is CASSDGFAEQFF. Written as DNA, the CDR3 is TGTGCCAGCAGTGATGGATTCGCGGAGCAGTTCTTC.

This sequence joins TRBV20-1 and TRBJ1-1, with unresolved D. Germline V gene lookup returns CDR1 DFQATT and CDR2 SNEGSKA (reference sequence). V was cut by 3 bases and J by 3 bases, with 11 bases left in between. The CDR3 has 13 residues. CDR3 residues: CSASPRGYTEAFF. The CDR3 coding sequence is TGCAGTGCTAGCCCCCGGGGTTACACTGAAGCTTTCTTT.

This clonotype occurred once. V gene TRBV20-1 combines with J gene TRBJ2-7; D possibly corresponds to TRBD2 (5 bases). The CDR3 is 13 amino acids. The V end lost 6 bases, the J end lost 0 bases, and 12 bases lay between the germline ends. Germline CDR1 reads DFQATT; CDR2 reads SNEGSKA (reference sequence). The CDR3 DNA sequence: TGCAGTGCGCTAGGACGGGGCTCCTACGAGCAGTACTTC. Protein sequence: CSALGRGSYEQYF.

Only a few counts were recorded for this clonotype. CDR3 amino acids: CAISTGYSPLHF. The CDR3 nucleotides read TGTGCCATCAGTACCGGCTATTCACCCCTCCACTTT. The chain is built from TRBV10-3 and TRBJ1-6; D is uncertain. From germline, CDR1 is ENHRY and CDR2 SYGVKD. Trimming removed 5 bases from V and 8 bases from J, with 7 bases in between. This CDR3 is built from 12 residues.

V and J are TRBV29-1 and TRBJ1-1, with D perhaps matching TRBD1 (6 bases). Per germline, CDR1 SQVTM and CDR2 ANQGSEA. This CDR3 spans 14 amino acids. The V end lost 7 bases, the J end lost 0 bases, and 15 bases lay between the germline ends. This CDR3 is CSARTELLNTEAFF. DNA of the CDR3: TGCAGCGCCAGGACAGAACTTTTGAACACTGAAGCTTTCTTT.

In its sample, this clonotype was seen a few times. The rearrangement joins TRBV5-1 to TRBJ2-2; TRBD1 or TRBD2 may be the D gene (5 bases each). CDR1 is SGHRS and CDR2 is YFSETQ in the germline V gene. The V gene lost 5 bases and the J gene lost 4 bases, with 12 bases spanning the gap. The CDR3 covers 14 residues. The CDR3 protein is CASSSQGATGELFF. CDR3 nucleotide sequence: TGCGCCAGCAGTTCCCAGGGAGCCACCGGGGAGCTGTTTTTT.

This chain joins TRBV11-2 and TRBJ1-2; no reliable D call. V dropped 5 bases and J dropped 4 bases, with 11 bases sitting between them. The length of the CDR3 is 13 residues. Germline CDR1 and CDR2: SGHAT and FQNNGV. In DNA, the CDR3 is TGTGCCAGCAGCACGGAAGGACCCTATGGCTACACCTTC. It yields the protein CASSTEGPYGYTF.

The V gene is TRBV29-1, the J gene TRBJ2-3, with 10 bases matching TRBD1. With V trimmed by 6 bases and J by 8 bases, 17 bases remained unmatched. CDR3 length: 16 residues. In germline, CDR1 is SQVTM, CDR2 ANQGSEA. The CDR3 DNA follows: TGCAGCGTGAGGCCCGGGACAGGGGATCCCCAGGCTACGCAGTATTTT. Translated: CSVRPGTGDPQATQYF.

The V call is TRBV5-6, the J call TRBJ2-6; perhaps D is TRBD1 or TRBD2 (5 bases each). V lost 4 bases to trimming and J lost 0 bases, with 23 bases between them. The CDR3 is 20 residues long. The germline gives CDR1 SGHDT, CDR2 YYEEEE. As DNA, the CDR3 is TGTGCCAGCAGCGCAGAGAGGGGCGACTATTTGAGCTCTGGGGCCAACGTCCTGACTTTC. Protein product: CASSAERGDYLSSGANVLTF.

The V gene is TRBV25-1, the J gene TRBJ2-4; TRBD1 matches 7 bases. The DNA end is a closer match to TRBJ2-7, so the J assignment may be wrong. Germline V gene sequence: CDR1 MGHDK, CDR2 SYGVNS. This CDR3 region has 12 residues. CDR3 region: CASVRDSDEQYF. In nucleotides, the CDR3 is TGTGCCAGCGTCAGGGACAGCGACGAGCAGTACTTC.

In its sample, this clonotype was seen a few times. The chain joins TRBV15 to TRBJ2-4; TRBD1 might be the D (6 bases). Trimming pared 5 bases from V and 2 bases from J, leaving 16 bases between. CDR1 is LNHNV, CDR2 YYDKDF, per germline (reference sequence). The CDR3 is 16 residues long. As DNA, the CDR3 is TGTGCCACCAGCGTTGGGGGCAGCTCCTCCAAAAACATTCAGTACTTC. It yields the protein CATSVGGSSSKNIQYF.

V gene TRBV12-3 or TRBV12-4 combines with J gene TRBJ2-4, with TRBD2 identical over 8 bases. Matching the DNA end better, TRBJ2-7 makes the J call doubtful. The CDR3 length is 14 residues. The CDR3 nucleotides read TGTGCCAGCAGGCTTAGCGGGGATCCCTACGAGCAGTACTTC. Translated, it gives CASRLSGDPYEQYF.

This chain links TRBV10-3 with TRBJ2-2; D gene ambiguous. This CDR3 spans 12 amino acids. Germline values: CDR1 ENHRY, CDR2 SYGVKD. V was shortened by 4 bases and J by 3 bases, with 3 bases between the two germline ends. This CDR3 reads CAISADTGELFF. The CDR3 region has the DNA TGTGCCATCAGTGCGGACACCGGGGAGCTGTTTTTT.

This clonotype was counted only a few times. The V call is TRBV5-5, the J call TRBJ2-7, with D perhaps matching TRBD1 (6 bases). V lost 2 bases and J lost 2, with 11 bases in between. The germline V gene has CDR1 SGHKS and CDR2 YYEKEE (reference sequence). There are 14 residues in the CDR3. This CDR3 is CASSFSDRTYEQYF. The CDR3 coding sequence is TGTGCCAGCAGCTTCTCGGACAGAACCTACGAGCAGTACTTC.

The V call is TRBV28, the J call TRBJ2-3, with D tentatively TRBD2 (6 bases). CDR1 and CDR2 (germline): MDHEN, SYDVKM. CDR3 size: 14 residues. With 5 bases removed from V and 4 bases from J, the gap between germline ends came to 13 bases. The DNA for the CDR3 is TGTGCCAGCAGTCCGGGGGATTATTCAGATACGCAGTATTTT. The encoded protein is CASSPGDYSDTQYF.

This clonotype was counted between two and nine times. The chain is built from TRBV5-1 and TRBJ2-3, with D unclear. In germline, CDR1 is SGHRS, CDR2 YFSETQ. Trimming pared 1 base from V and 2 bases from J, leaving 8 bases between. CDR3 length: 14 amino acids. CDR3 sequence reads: CASSLMVNTDTQYF. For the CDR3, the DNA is TGCGCCAGCAGCTTGATGGTCAACACAGATACGCAGTATTTT.

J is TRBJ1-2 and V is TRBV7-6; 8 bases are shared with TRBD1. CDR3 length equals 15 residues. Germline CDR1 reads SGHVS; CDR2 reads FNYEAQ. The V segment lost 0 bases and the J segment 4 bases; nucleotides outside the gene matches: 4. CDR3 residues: CASSLARGLGYGYTF. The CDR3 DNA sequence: TGTGCCAGCAGCTTAGCCAGGGGGCTCGGCTATGGCTACACCTTC.

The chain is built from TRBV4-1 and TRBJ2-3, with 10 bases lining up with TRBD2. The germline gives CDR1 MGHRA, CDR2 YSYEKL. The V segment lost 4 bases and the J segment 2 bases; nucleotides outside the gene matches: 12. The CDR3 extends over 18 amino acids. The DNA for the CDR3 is TGCGCCAGCAGCCGAGTTGCTCGAGGACTAGCGGACACAGATACGCAGTATTTT. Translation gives CASSRVARGLADTDTQYF.